Each of the 32 T cell receptor beta chains below was sequenced from the same sample in a study of T cell clones after liver transplantation. Assay used: immunoSEQ multiplex PCR; TCRdb lists only in-frame clones, some missing. Of roughly 15,000 clones listed, more than 70% are singletons. Specimen: CD8+ T cells from blood, collected around 4 years after liver transplant. The source of these receptors is a human patient who received a liver transplant. A subset of T cells may come from the graft donor.

The chain uses TRBV10-1 and TRBJ2-1, with 8 bases lining up with TRBD2. The CDR3 has 16 residues. The trim removed 5 bases at V and 5 bases at J, leaving 11 bases unmatched. From germline, CDR1 is WNHNN and CDR2 SYGVQD (reference sequence). The CDR3 DNA sequence: TGCGCCAGCAGTCCACTTACTAGCGGCACTCACAATGAGCAGTTCTTC. The encoded protein is CASSPLTSGTHNEQFF.

This rearrangement joins TRBV28 to TRBJ1-4, with unresolved D. CDR3 length equals 18 residues. Looked up from germline, CDR1 is MDHEN and CDR2 is SYDVKM. Trimming pared 4 bases from V and 0 bases from J, leaving 18 bases between. The CDR3, as DNA: TGTGCCAGCAGTTCCATCCGCTTAGACGCGGCAACTAATGAAAAACTGTTTTTT. Its translation: CASSSIRLDAATNEKLFF.

The chain is built from TRBV2 and TRBJ2-2; 10 bases are a match to TRBD1. The CDR3 covers 16 residues. The V segment lost 6 bases and the J segment 2 bases; nucleotides outside the gene matches: 6. Germline V gene data show CDR1 as SNHLY and CDR2 as FYNNEI. This CDR3 reads CASRPRTGGNTGELFF. The DNA of the CDR3 is TGTGCCAGCAGGCCGCGGACAGGGGGAAACACCGGGGAGCTGTTTTTT.

The chain carries TRBV7-6 and TRBJ2-1; D perhaps matches TRBD1 (5 bases). CDR1 SGHVS and CDR2 FNYEAQ come from the germline V gene. The V end lost 2 bases, the J end lost 9 bases, and 11 bases lay between the germline ends. CDR3 length equals 13 residues. The CDR3 sequence is CASSLPGYVEQFF. As DNA, the CDR3 is TGTGCCAGCAGCTTACCAGGGTATGTTGAGCAGTTCTTC.

This chain connects TRBV4-1 to TRBJ2-3; D is ambiguous. The CDR3 runs 15 residues. Germline V gene lookup returns CDR1 MGHRA and CDR2 YSYEKL. V dropped 2 bases and J dropped 2 bases, with 11 bases sitting between them. This CDR3 is CASSQRRAYTDTQYF. CDR3 bases: TGCGCCAGCAGCCAAAGGAGAGCGTACACAGATACGCAGTATTTT.

The V call is TRBV7-3, the J call TRBJ2-3, with unresolved D. CDR1 is SGHTA, CDR2 FQGTGA, per germline. V gave up 2 bases and J gave up 4 bases, with 10 bases separating them. The CDR3 has 14 amino acids. The CDR3 DNA reads as TGTGCCAGCAGCTTAGGGTCCTGGGCAGATACGCAGTATTTT. As protein: CASSLGSWADTQYF.

The chain carries TRBV2 and TRBJ2-2; no clear D. Germline V gene lookup returns CDR1 SNHLY and CDR2 FYNNEI. The CDR3 is 12 residues long. Trimming removed 10 bases at V and 5 bases at J, with 11 bases between. DNA for the CDR3: TGTGCCATCCCGATGGGGACCGGGGAGCTGTTTTTT. This sequence encodes CAIPMGTGELFF.

The genes are TRBV5-4 and TRBJ2-5, with D possibly being TRBD2 (5 bases). The CDR3 has 13 amino acids. V was trimmed by 2 bases and J by 4 bases, leaving 9 bases between them. CDR1 and CDR2 (germline): SGHNT, YYREEE (reference sequence). CDR3 bases: TGTGCCAGCAGCTTTGCAGGAGGAGAGACCCAGTACTTC. This codes for CASSFAGGETQYF.

The gene calls are TRBV11-2 and TRBJ2-7; either TRBD1 or TRBD2 may fit D (5 bases each). Germline CDR1 is SGHAT and CDR2 is FQNNGV. The CDR3 is made up of 14 amino acids. The V end was cut by 0 bases, the J end by 2 bases, with 8 bases between. The CDR3, as DNA: TGTGCCAGCAGCTTAGATCCGGGACCCTACGAGCAGTACTTC. It encodes CASSLDPGPYEQYF.

The chain has TRBV7-7 and TRBJ2-2; D unresolved. Trimming pared 2 bases from V and 6 bases from J, leaving 25 bases between. From germline, CDR1 is SSHAT and CDR2 FNYEAQ (reference sequence). The CDR3 is 19 amino acids. The CDR3 spells CASSLRPAVANSDAGELFF. CDR3 sequence (DNA): TGTGCCAGCAGCTTACGTCCGGCAGTTGCGAATTCTGATGCCGGGGAGCTGTTTTTT.

The CDR3 DNA follows: TGCGCCACCGGGGGACTAGCGGGAGCGGGGCCGGGGAATGAGCAGTTCTTC. This gives the protein CATGGLAGAGPGNEQFF. The chain uses TRBV10-2 and TRBJ2-1; the match to TRBD2 covers 14 bases. The trim removed 10 bases at V and 7 bases at J, leaving 15 bases unmatched. This CDR3 is built from 17 residues. Germline lookup yields CDR1 WSHSY and CDR2 SAAADI.

The chain recombines TRBV13 with TRBJ2-1, with 7 bases identical to TRBD1. V gave up 5 bases and J gave up 4 bases; unmatched junction bases: 2. The CDR3 is 13 residues long. Germline CDR1 is PRHDT and CDR2 is FYEKMQ (reference sequence). The CDR3 DNA reads TGTGCCAGCAGCGCGACAGGGTACAATGAGCAGTTCTTC. The encoded protein is CASSATGYNEQFF.

The V call is TRBV28, the J call TRBJ2-6; D is ambiguous. CDR1 and CDR2 (germline): MDHEN, SYDVKM. The CDR3 length is 14 residues. Trimming left V 5 bases short and J 3 bases short, with 8 bases between. CDR3 region: CASSTAFGANVLTF. In DNA form, the CDR3 reads TGTGCCAGCAGTACTGCTTTTGGGGCCAACGTCCTGACTTTC.

This chain connects TRBV5-1 to TRBJ2-1; 7 nucleotides match TRBD1. V gave up 4 bases and J gave up 4 bases; unmatched junction bases: 8. The CDR3 spans 15 residues. CDR1 SGHRS and CDR2 YFSETQ come from the germline V gene. The CDR3 DNA is TGCGCCAGCAGCGGGCGACAGGGTATGTACAATGAGCAGTTCTTC. Its translation: CASSGRQGMYNEQFF.

The chain has TRBV6-5 and TRBJ1-2; 7 nucleotides line up with TRBD1. There are 13 residues in the CDR3. Germline V gene lookup returns CDR1 MNHEY and CDR2 SVGAGI. The trim removed 6 bases at V and 5 bases at J, leaving 6 bases unmatched. The CDR3 DNA reads as TGTGCCAGCAGCTTGGGACAGCATTATGGCTACACCTTC. It yields the protein CASSLGQHYGYTF.

The chain couples TRBV25-1 to TRBJ2-7, with TRBD2 matching 9 bases. The germline gives CDR1 MGHDK, CDR2 SYGVNS. The junction had 6 bases not matched to a gene; V was cut back by 8 bases and J by 1 base. CDR3 length: 14 amino acids. The CDR3 loop reads CASAGLALSYEQYF. DNA for the CDR3: TGTGCCAGCGCCGGACTAGCGTTATCCTACGAGCAGTACTTC.

The chain recombines TRBV27 with TRBJ2-6; D unclear. Looked up from germline, CDR1 is MNHEY and CDR2 is SMNVEV (reference sequence). V lost 8 bases and J lost 0, with 11 bases in between. There are 15 residues in the CDR3. The CDR3 DNA is TGTGCCAGCGCACCAGCGCTCTCTGGGGCCAACGTCCTGACTTTC. As protein: CASAPALSGANVLTF.

This clone was recorded only once. The J gene is TRBJ2-6, the V gene TRBV28; D remains ambiguous. Looked up from germline, CDR1 is MDHEN and CDR2 is SYDVKM. The CDR3 is 14 residues long. V shed 2 bases and J shed 0 bases, with 2 bases lying between them. The CDR3 DNA follows: TGTGCCAGCAGTTTAGGCTCTGGGGCCAACGTCCTGACTTTC. Its protein product is CASSLGSGANVLTF.

Concerning this clone: The same CDR3 can be traced to other DNA sequences in this sample. This chain uses TRBV5-6 with TRBJ1-1, with TRBD1 identical over 7 bases. From germline, CDR1 is SGHDT and CDR2 YYEEEE. The CDR3 is 14 amino acids. Unmatched junction bases numbered 2, after V lost 3 bases and J lost 0 bases. This chain's CDR3 is CASSSTGVNTEAFF. In DNA, the CDR3 is TGTGCCAGCAGCTCAACAGGGGTGAACACTGAAGCTTTCTTT.

The genes are TRBV19 and TRBJ2-1; D not resolved. This CDR3 spans 13 amino acids. Germline assignment: CDR1 LNHDA and CDR2 SQIVND (reference sequence). V was pared by 5 bases and J by 8 bases, with 13 bases between. The CDR3 nucleotides read TGTGCCAGTAGTTTAATGCCGGGTGATGAGCAGTTCTTC. Protein sequence: CASSLMPGDEQFF.

The rearrangement uses TRBV28 and TRBJ2-7; D not certain. Per germline, CDR1 MDHEN and CDR2 SYDVKM. V lost 6 bases and J lost 4, with 4 bases in between. The CDR3 consists of 10 residues. This CDR3 reads CASRNYEQYF. The CDR3 DNA follows: TGTGCCAGCAGAAATTACGAGCAGTACTTC.

The genes are TRBV9 and TRBJ2-7; 7 nucleotides line up with TRBD2. CDR1 is SGDLS, CDR2 YYNGEE, per germline. The length of the CDR3 is 15 residues. V lost 0 bases to trimming and J lost 1 base; unmatched junction nucleotides: 4. Here the CDR3 reads CASSVGSSGSYEQYF. Written as DNA, the CDR3 is TGTGCCAGCAGCGTAGGGTCTAGCGGATCCTACGAGCAGTACTTC.

The V call is TRBV7-3, the J call TRBJ2-2; D unresolved. Trimming cost V 5 bases and J 0 bases, with 4 bases left between them. The CDR3 consists of 13 residues. The germline CDR1 and CDR2 sequences are SGHTA and FQGTGA. For the CDR3, the DNA is TGTGCCAGCAGCCCATCGAACACCGGGGAGCTGTTTTTT. This codes for CASSPSNTGELFF.

This rearrangement joins TRBV4-1 to TRBJ2-7; a weak D match, TRBD2 (5 bases). Trimming pared 5 bases from V and 2 bases from J, leaving 19 bases between. In germline, CDR1 is MGHRA, CDR2 YSYEKL. The CDR3 loop spans 16 amino acids. DNA of the CDR3: TGCGCCAGCAGCAAAGCGGCGGACCGCGTCACCTACGAGCAGTACTTC. Its protein is CASSKAADRVTYEQYF.

The J gene is TRBJ1-6, the V gene TRBV9; weak D call: TRBD1 (5 bases). The V gene's germline CDR1 is SGDLS and CDR2 YYNGEE. V was cut by 0 bases and J by 6 bases, with 13 bases left in between. There are 16 residues in the CDR3. The CDR3 DNA follows: TGTGCCAGCAGCGTAGCCGCGGACACTGTTAATTCACCCCTCCACTTT. Its translation is CASSVAADTVNSPLHF.

The rearrangement joins TRBV6-1 to TRBJ2-3; D call uncertain. Trimming took off 2 bases at V and 6 bases at J, with 21 bases between the two ends. This CDR3 is 17 amino acids long. Per the germline V gene, CDR1 is MNHNS and CDR2 is SASEGT. CDR3: CASSETSWTTRTDTQYF. CDR3 coding DNA: TGTGCCAGCAGTGAAACCTCCTGGACCACCCGAACCGATACGCAGTATTTT.

This clone was seen only once. This chain uses TRBV7-6 with TRBJ1-1; no definite D call. Trimming cost V 1 base and J 1 base, with 10 bases left between them. The germline V gene encodes CDR1 SGHVS and CDR2 FNYEAQ. The length of the CDR3 is 15 residues. The CDR3 nucleotides are TGTGCCAGCAGCTTAGTGGAAGAAGGGAACACTGAAGCTTTCTTT. Translating it yields CASSLVEEGNTEAFF. The variable domain in full, completed from reference TRBV7-6 and TRBJ1-1, reads GAGVSQSPRYKVTKRGQDVALRCDPISGHVSLYWYRQALGQGPEFLTYFNYEAQQDKSGLPNDRFSAERPEGSISTLTIQRTEQRDSAMYRCASSLVEEGNTEAFFGQGTRLTVV.

V gene TRBV21-1 combines with J gene TRBJ1-2; the table's D call of TRBD1 was not tested on the DNA. TRBV21-1 is described as a pseudogene. This CDR3 has 14 residues. CDR3 DNA sequence: TGTGCCAGCCCCGCCGCACAGGGGGCGCGGGGCTACACCTTC. Its protein is CASPAAQGARGYTF.

This chain joins TRBV29-1 and TRBJ2-5, with 7 bases identical to TRBD2. V dropped 8 bases and J dropped 1; count of bases not matched to a gene: 16. The CDR3 is 16 residues long. The germline CDR1 and CDR2 sequences are SQVTM and ANQGSEA. The CDR3 reads CSTGGGDSMVQETQYF. The CDR3 coding sequence is TGCAGCACGGGTGGGGGGGACTCAATGGTCCAAGAGACCCAGTACTTC.

The V and J genes are TRBV9 and TRBJ2-1; possible D gene TRBD2, 5 bases. Trimming pared 0 bases from V and 2 bases from J, leaving 18 bases between. The germline CDR1 and CDR2 sequences are SGDLS and YYNGEE. The CDR3 is 18 amino acids. The CDR3 coding sequence is TGTGCCAGCAGCGTAGAAGGCGGAGGAGCGGCGGCCTACAATGAGCAGTTCTTC. Translating it yields CASSVEGGGAAAYNEQFF.

The CDR3 region has the DNA TGTGCCAGCAGCTTAGGGGCAGGGGGCGGGAACGAGCAGTACTTC. Encoded protein: CASSLGAGGGNEQYF. The chain joins TRBV7-8 to TRBJ2-7; 8 nucleotides match TRBD1. Trimming took 1 base from V and 5 from J; bases not matched to a gene: 7. CDR3 length: 15 residues. Germline CDR1 SGHVS, CDR2 FQNEAQ.

In this sample, this clone turned up a few times. V usage is TRBV6-4 and J usage is TRBJ1-4; D perhaps matches TRBD1 (6 bases). The germline V and J ends were trimmed by 4 bases and 6 bases, with 15 bases remaining between them. The CDR3 has 15 amino acids. The germline V gene has CDR1 MRHNA and CDR2 SNTAGT. The CDR3 nucleotides read TGTGCCAGCAGTGCAGGGAGGACAGCAGATGAAAAACTGTTTTTT. It translates to CASSAGRTADEKLFF.